The text below deals with one T cell receptor beta chain. Its target is not known. CDR1 and CDR2 from the germline V gene are MNHEY and SVGAGI. V lost 5 bases and J 2 bases, leaving 8 bases between the germline ends. This CDR3 comprises 13 residues. Sequenced material consisted of expressed TCRB transcripts (all of the isolated RNA was reverse transcribed). The protocol was immunoSEQ multiplex PCR, while the TCRdb copy is restricted to in-frame clones and leaves out a portion. The table records 160,000 or so clones, roughly 9% of them present only once. Sorted cells reached over 95% purity in every population. The data were obtained in a study of beta chain features in type 1 diabetes. Overall study findings and caveats: All four CD4+ subsets from Type 1 diabetes patients carried moderately but significantly shorter TCRB CDR3s. In cDNA sequencing, cells with high TCR expression could be over-represented.

What was sequenced was central memory CD4+ T cells from blood. The sequence derives from a woman aged 25 to 39 with type 1 diabetes. The chain links TRBV6-5 to TRBJ2-3; tentatively, D is TRBD2 (6 bases). CDR3 bases: TGTGCCAGCAGTCGGACTATCACAGATACGCAGTATTTT. This encodes CASSRTITDTQYF.